These 20 T cell receptor beta chains were all obtained from the same sample, sequenced in a study of control samples from healthy donors and cancer patients. TCRdb keeps only in-frame clones here, not all; method: immunoSEQ multiplex PCR. The sample shows roughly 120,000 clones, more than 80% of them seen only once. Specimen: blood. These receptors all stem from a man in his fifties in good health.

V gene TRBV5-4 combines with J gene TRBJ2-5; TRBD2 matches at 8 bases. CDR3 size: 13 residues. Losses at the gene ends were 7 bases for V and 3 bases for J; bases not matched to a gene: 5. Germline lookup yields CDR1 SGHNT and CDR2 YYREEE (reference sequence). The CDR3 protein is CASQRGREETQYF. CDR3 bases: TGTGCCAGCCAGCGGGGGAGGGAAGAGACCCAGTACTTC.

V usage is TRBV5-6 and J usage is TRBJ2-1, with 8 positions matching TRBD1. The V gene end was trimmed by 0 bases and the J gene end by 5 bases; junction bases not matched to a gene: 1. The CDR3 length is 14 residues. Germline V gene sequence: CDR1 SGHDT, CDR2 YYEEEE. The CDR3 DNA reads as TGTGCCAGCAGCTTGGTACAGGGGGACAATGAGCAGTTCTTC. Translating it yields CASSLVQGDNEQFF.

V usage is TRBV19 and J usage is TRBJ1-2, with 7 bases identical to TRBD1. The CDR3 loop spans 14 amino acids. Trimming took 3 bases from V and 4 from J; bases not matched to a gene: 5. Per germline, CDR1 LNHDA and CDR2 SQIVND (reference sequence). The CDR3 DNA is TGTGCCAGTAGTATTGGACAGGCGGGCTATGGCTACACCTTC. It is translated as CASSIGQAGYGYTF.

The chain employs TRBV19 and TRBJ2-2; 7 bases are a match to TRBD2. Germline trimming cut 0 bases from V and 5 bases from J; bases unmatched to any gene: 9. From germline, CDR1 is LNHDA and CDR2 SQIVND (reference sequence). This CDR3 is built from 17 residues. CDR3 residues: CASSIDSGGSGTGELFF. As DNA, the CDR3 is TGTGCCAGTAGTATAGACTCGGGGGGTTCGGGAACCGGGGAGCTGTTTTTT. Full variable domain (remainder filled in from reference TRBV19 and TRBJ2-2): DGGITQSPKYLFRKEGQNVTLSCEQNLNHDAMYWYRQDPGQGLRLIYYSQIVNDFQKGDIAEGYSVSREKKESFPLTVTSAQKNPTAFYLCASSIDSGGSGTGELFFGEGSRLTVL.

This sequence joins TRBV9 and TRBJ1-6; a possible D gene is TRBD1 (5 bases). CDR3 length: 15 amino acids. CDR1 and CDR2 (germline): SGDLS, YYNGEE. V shed 4 bases and J shed 7 bases, with 15 bases lying between them. In nucleotides, the CDR3 is TGTGCCAGCAGCCCCCCTGCGGGGGGGAATTCACCCCTCCACTTT. Translated: CASSPPAGGNSPLHF.

The chain links TRBV30 to TRBJ1-2; 11 nucleotides agree with TRBD1. Germline assignment: CDR1 GTSNPN and CDR2 SVGIG (reference sequence). This CDR3 has 16 residues. V was pared by 2 bases and J by 2 bases, with 7 bases of the junction left unmatched. CDR3 coding DNA: TGTGCCTGGAGTCTCGGACAGGGGGCTTTGAACTATGGCTACACCTTC. This gives the protein CAWSLGQGALNYGYTF. Combining the CDR3 with reference TRBV30 and TRBJ1-2 gives the whole variable domain SQTIHQWPATLVQPVGSPLSLECTVEGTSNPNLYWYRQAAGRGLQLLFYSVGIGQISSEVPQNLSASRPQDRQFILSSKKLLLSDSGFYLCAWSLGQGALNYGYTFGSGTRLTVV.

The J gene is TRBJ2-3, the V gene TRBV15; TRBD2 agrees at 11 bases. The CDR3 is made up of 18 amino acids. Germline V gene sequence: CDR1 LNHNV, CDR2 YYDKDF (reference sequence). The junction had 8 bases not matched to a gene; V was cut back by 1 base and J by 2 bases. The CDR3 region is CATSRAILAGGFTDTQYF. The CDR3 DNA follows: TGTGCCACCAGCAGAGCGATTCTAGCGGGGGGATTCACAGATACGCAGTATTTT.

The CDR3 spells CASSKEVRVYGDTQYF. Written as DNA, the CDR3 is TGTGCCAGCAGCAAAGAGGTCCGGGTTTATGGCGATACGCAGTATTTT. The genes are TRBV21-1 and TRBJ2-3; the table's D gene call, TRBD2, was not cross checked with the DNA. TRBV21-1 is assigned pseudogene status. The CDR3 totals 16 residues.

CDR3 amino acids: CASFLAGGLGEQFF. CDR3 sequence (DNA): TGCGCCAGCTTCCTAGCGGGGGGTCTTGGTGAGCAGTTCTTC. The J gene is TRBJ2-1, the V gene TRBV5-1; TRBD2 aligns across 11 bases. CDR1 SGHRS and CDR2 YFSETQ come from the germline V gene. The J segment lost 9 bases and the V segment lost 7 bases, leaving 9 bases of the junction unmatched. CDR3 length equals 14 residues.

V gene TRBV7-2 combines with J gene TRBJ2-1; no definite D call. Germline CDR1 is SGHTA and CDR2 is FQGNSA. This CDR3 spans 13 amino acids. The V gene lost 1 base and the J gene lost 8 bases, with 9 bases spanning the gap. The CDR3 loop is CASSLGEADEQFF. CDR3 nucleotide sequence: TGTGCCAGCAGCTTAGGTGAGGCGGATGAGCAGTTCTTC.

The gene calls are TRBV29-1 and TRBJ2-2; possibly TRBD2 for D (5 bases). CDR1 is SQVTM, CDR2 ANQGSEA, per germline. The V gene lost 6 bases and the J gene lost 4 bases, with 21 bases spanning the gap. CDR3 length equals 16 residues. The DNA for the CDR3 is TGCAGCGTGCGGAGACGGGGATCTCTGAGCACCGGGGAGCTGTTTTTT. Translated: CSVRRRGSLSTGELFF.

This clone was picked up a small number of times. CDR3 protein: CASSLVPEIYEQYF. The CDR3 region has the DNA TGTGCCAGCAGCTTAGTACCAGAGATCTACGAGCAGTACTTC. V usage is TRBV7-2 and J usage is TRBJ2-7; no reliable D call. Looked up from germline, CDR1 is SGHTA and CDR2 is FQGNSA. The CDR3 sequence is 14 residues long. V was pared by 1 base and J by 3 bases, with 10 bases between.

The V and J genes are TRBV11-2 and TRBJ2-7, with D unresolved. Trimming removed 7 bases at V and 3 bases at J, with 16 bases between. This CDR3 is 14 amino acids long. Per germline, CDR1 SGHAT and CDR2 FQNNGV. CDR3: CASTPVGNLYEQYF. The CDR3 DNA is TGTGCCAGCACCCCTGTTGGGAACCTCTACGAGCAGTACTTC. Using reference TRBV11-2 and TRBJ2-7 for the parts outside the CDR3, the full variable domain is EAGVAQSPRYKIIEKRQSVAFWCNPISGHATLYWYQQILGQGPKLLIQFQNNGVVDDSQLPKDRFSAERLKGVDSTLKIQPAKLEDSAVYLCASTPVGNLYEQYFGPGTRLTVT.

The rearrangement uses TRBV7-2 and TRBJ2-1, with 10 nucleotides matching TRBD1. The CDR3 is 14 amino acids. In germline, CDR1 is SGHTA, CDR2 FQGNSA. Trimming at V came to 1 base and at J to 6 bases, leaving 0 bases not matched to a gene. CDR3 DNA sequence: TGTGCCAGCAGCTTAGGGACAGGGGGCAATGAGCAGTTCTTC. Protein product: CASSLGTGGNEQFF.

This clone was seen only a few times. CDR3 amino acids: CASSFLRGLVFF. CDR3 DNA sequence: TGTGCCAGCAGCTTCCTACGCGGGTTGGTGTTCTTC. V and J are TRBV11-1 and TRBJ2-1; weak D call: TRBD2 (5 bases). V lost 3 bases and J 15 bases, leaving 15 bases between the germline ends. In germline, CDR1 is SGHAT, CDR2 FQDESV (reference sequence). CDR3 length equals 12 residues. The full variable domain, with the rest looked up from reference TRBV11-1 and TRBJ2-1, is EAEVAQSPRYKITEKSQAVAFWCDPISGHATLYWYRQILGQGPELLVQFQDESVVDDSQLPKDRFSAERLKGVDSTLKIQPAELGDSAMYLCASSFLRGLVFFGPGTRLTVL.

The chain recombines TRBV6-2 or TRBV6-3 with TRBJ1-1; the D gene is possibly TRBD1 (5 bases). CDR3 size: 14 residues. Germline CDR1 reads MNHEY; CDR2 reads SVGEGT. V was shortened by 0 bases and J by 4 bases, with 9 bases between the two germline ends. CDR3 protein: CASSYSNRGTEAFF. The DNA of the CDR3 is TGTGCCAGCAGTTACTCGAATAGGGGCACTGAAGCTTTCTTT.

The chain carries TRBV2 and TRBJ1-4, with D unresolved. V lost 4 bases and J 6 bases, leaving 15 bases between the germline ends. The CDR3 has 15 residues. CDR1 is SNHLY, CDR2 FYNNEI, per germline. CDR3 protein: CASSVGRMVDEKLFF. CDR3 bases: TGTGCCAGCAGTGTCGGCAGAATGGTGGATGAAAAACTGTTTTTT.

This chain connects TRBV11-2 to TRBJ1-1; D not certain. Deletions cut 3 bases from V and 3 bases from J, with 14 bases between. CDR1 and CDR2 from the germline V gene are SGHAT and FQNNGV. The CDR3 is 15 amino acids. This CDR3 reads CASSFTSGVDTEAFF. The CDR3 DNA reads as TGTGCCAGCAGCTTCACCTCGGGCGTGGACACTGAAGCTTTCTTT. The variable domain in full, completed from reference TRBV11-2 and TRBJ1-1, reads EAGVAQSPRYKIIEKRQSVAFWCNPISGHATLYWYQQILGQGPKLLIQFQNNGVVDDSQLPKDRFSAERLKGVDSTLKIQPAKLEDSAVYLCASSFTSGVDTEAFFGQGTRLTVV.

The rearrangement uses TRBV6-6 and TRBJ2-1; maybe TRBD1 (6 bases). CDR3 length: 13 amino acids. CDR1 is MNHNY and CDR2 is SVGAGI in the germline V gene (reference sequence). Trimming pared 8 bases from V and 8 bases from J, leaving 16 bases between. The chain's CDR3 is CASGGPGNDEQFF. CDR3 DNA sequence: TGTGCCAGCGGGGGCCCCGGAAACGATGAGCAGTTCTTC.

This chain links TRBV5-1 with TRBJ2-2; unclear D gene. V lost 0 bases and J lost 1, with 7 bases in between. CDR1 is SGHRS, CDR2 YFSETQ, per germline. CDR3 length equals 15 residues. The CDR3 sequence is CASSLANKNTGELFF. The CDR3 DNA follows: TGCGCCAGCAGCTTGGCCAACAAGAACACCGGGGAGCTGTTTTTT. Drawing the rest from reference TRBV5-1 and TRBJ2-2, the complete variable domain is KAGVTQTPRYLIKTRGQQVTLSCSPISGHRSVSWYQQTPGQGLQFLFEYFSETQRNKGNFPGRFSGRQFSNSRSEMNVSTLELGDSALYLCASSLANKNTGELFFGEGSRLTVL.